This is a list of T cell receptor beta chains from one sample in a study of CD8 T cells in ankylosing spondylitis. One entry per CDR3 protein, called by TCRdb with MiXCR from the 5' RACE reads. The sample contains around 300,000 distinct CDR3 sequences, approximately 10% of which appear only once. Sample: blood, either unsorted or a sorted T cell fraction (not recorded which). The receptors stem from a female donor with ankylosing spondylitis or in good health (not recorded which). Each CDR3 is given with its conserved first and last residue. The order of the fields is V gene, J gene, CDR3 protein.

TRBV5-1	TRBJ2-1	CASSQTGTGLNEQFF
TRBV7-8	TRBJ1-5	CASSSSRTGNNQPQHF
TRBV2	TRBJ1-1	CACSQGENTEAFF
TRBV15	TRBJ1-5	CATSRAQGYQPQHF
TRBV27	TRBJ2-7	CASSSGGRAGHEQYF
TRBV20-1	TRBJ2-1	CSASPLAVTYNEQFF
TRBV12-3/TRBV12-4	TRBJ1-1	CASSLSGTERAFF
TRBV9	TRBJ1-4	CASSVEGQPTNEKLFF
TRBV10-3	TRBJ2-3	CAISDKAGISTDTQYF
TRBV4-3	TRBJ2-7	CASSQTLAGTARQYF
TRBV27	TRBJ1-2	CASSFRADGDGYTF
TRBV30	TRBJ1-6	CAWSVDRAGGSPLHF
TRBV4-2	TRBJ1-5	CASSQVRQFDQPQHF
TRBV25-1	TRBJ2-3	CASSPQSRILTSTDTQYF
TRBV28	TRBJ2-7	CASRPPTEGREQYF
TRBV20-1	TRBJ1-3	CSATAPAHGNTIYF
TRBV28	TRBJ2-5	CASSTYPGALGETQYF
TRBV20-1	TRBJ1-2	CSAREPTVGGYTF
TRBV5-1	TRBJ2-7	CASRGLYEQYF
TRBV27	TRBJ1-1	CASLRGQGARVAFF
TRBV7-3	TRBJ2-7	CASSWDINYEQYF
TRBV9	TRBJ2-7	CASSVAGTASYEQYF